This T cell receptor beta chain was sequenced during a study of shared clonotypes between healthy human individuals. CD8 cells classed as naive were CD45RO-negative and positively selected for CCR7, excluding terminally differentiated effector memory CD45RA+ cells. Donors included only healthy HIV-negative adults lacking recent acute infections or vaccinations. The repertoire was sequenced with immunoSEQ multiplex PCR; TCRdb's copy has only in-frame clones and lacks some. The table lists some 2 million clones, about 94% of them singletons. Trimming took 6 bases from V and 7 from J; bases not matched to a gene: 5. Germline CDR1 reads WSHSY; CDR2 reads SAAADI. The CDR3 consists of 14 residues.

This TCR was recovered from a man aged 18 to 29 in good health. The chain is built from TRBV10-2 and TRBJ2-1, with 11 bases lining up with TRBD2. The sequencing input was naive CD8+ T cells sorted from blood. This CDR3 reads CASRTSGVWNEQFF. CDR3 bases: TGCGCCAGCAGGACTAGCGGGGTTTGGAATGAGCAGTTCTTC.